Below, one T cell receptor beta chain is given with its context. Antigen: not known. This CDR3 region has 13 residues. The trim removed 6 bases at V and 5 bases at J, leaving 7 bases unmatched. CDR1 is DFQATT and CDR2 is SNEGSKA in the germline V gene (reference sequence). This record comes from a study of CD8 T cells in ankylosing spondylitis. The study's findings and limits: Disease-linked clones had a CD8+ phenotype and relatively low frequency in peripheral blood. Within ankylosing spondylitis blood, a TCR beta motif made up of fewer than ten highly homologous variants appeared to be characteristic. Enrichment of disease-linked clones was reportedly significant in matched ankylosing spondylitis synovial fluid.

Libraries of TCR beta came from quantitative 5'-RACE with molecular barcodes. TCRdb independently ran MiXCR on the 5' RACE reads; one entry per CDR3 protein. The table includes just over 300,000 distinct CDR3 sequences, roughly 20% detected once. This TCR was sampled from a female donor with ankylosing spondylitis or in good health (not recorded which). The specimen sequenced was blood, either unsorted or a sorted T cell fraction (not recorded which). This chain links TRBV20-1 with TRBJ2-1, with TRBD2 identical over 7 bases. CDR3 in DNA: TGCAGTGCCTTAGCGGGCCAACACAATGAGCAGTTCTTC. Encoded protein: CSALAGQHNEQFF.